What follows are 29 T cell receptor beta chains derived from one specimen sequenced in a study of OX40 agonist ivuxolimab in advanced cancers. Libraries were prepared by immunoSEQ multiplex PCR; TCRdb keeps only in-frame clonotypes and omits some of them. The sample consists of some 77,000 clones, approximately 90% of them appearing once. This material consisted of CD4+ or CD8+ T cells sorted from blood, taken in a trial of the OX40 agonist ivuxolimab. These receptors were taken from an adult with an advanced solid tumor such as melanoma, head and neck, liver or kidney cancer.

This clone was counted between two and nine times. The J gene is TRBJ1-5, the V gene TRBV6-6, with D perhaps TRBD1 (5 bases). CDR1 and CDR2 from the germline V gene are MNHNY and SVGAGI (reference sequence). V was trimmed by 2 bases and J by 3 bases, leaving 8 bases between them. CDR3 length: 14 amino acids. CDR3 loop: CASSYETVNQPQHF. CDR3 coding DNA: TGTGCCAGCAGTTACGAGACAGTCAATCAGCCCCAGCATTTT.

The chain carries TRBV5-4 and TRBJ2-5; the match to TRBD1 covers 8 bases. The V segment lost 1 base and the J segment 5 bases; nucleotides outside the gene matches: 7. The CDR3 sequence is 15 residues long. The germline V gene has CDR1 SGHNT and CDR2 YYREEE (reference sequence). The CDR3 loop reads CASSLKARGPETQYF. In DNA, the CDR3 is TGTGCCAGCAGCTTGAAAGCCAGGGGGCCGGAGACCCAGTACTTC.

The V gene is TRBV29-1, the J gene TRBJ1-1, with D tentatively TRBD1 (5 bases). Trimming stripped 6 bases from V and 11 bases from J, with 19 bases between. CDR1 is SQVTM and CDR2 is ANQGSEA in the germline V gene. The CDR3 runs to 12 residues. The CDR3 spells CSVAGGTPRAFF. In DNA, the CDR3 is TGCAGCGTCGCCGGCGGGACCCCGCGGGCTTTCTTT.

The gene calls are TRBV7-2 and TRBJ1-2; a weak D match, TRBD1 (5 bases). The CDR3 has 14 residues. Trimming shortened V by 5 bases and J by 5 bases, and 15 bases separated the two germline ends. Per germline, CDR1 SGHTA and CDR2 FQGNSA. This CDR3 is CASSQGQNLYGYTF. The CDR3 nucleotides are TGTGCCAGCAGCCAGGGCCAGAACTTATATGGCTACACCTTC.

The chain joins TRBV29-1 to TRBJ2-2; maybe TRBD2 (6 bases). Per the germline V gene, CDR1 is SQVTM and CDR2 is ANQGSEA. The CDR3 contains 14 residues. V shed 3 bases and J shed 0 bases, with 8 bases lying between them. Here the CDR3 reads CSVERETNTGELFF. The CDR3 region has the DNA TGCAGCGTTGAGCGGGAAACGAACACCGGGGAGCTGTTTTTT.

The rearrangement uses TRBV18 and TRBJ2-3; D is perhaps TRBD1 (6 bases). The CDR3 totals 16 residues. Germline values: CDR1 KGHSH, CDR2 LQKENI. Trimming removed 0 bases at V and 5 bases at J, with 15 bases between. The CDR3, as DNA: TGTGCCAGCTCACCACCAACAGGGATGGGTATAGATACGCAGTATTTT. Residues: CASSPPTGMGIDTQYF.

V is TRBV6-5 and J is TRBJ1-2, with D possibly TRBD1 on 6 matching bases. The CDR3 sequence is 14 residues long. Germline-derived CDR1 and CDR2 are MNHEY and SVGAGI. V gave up 4 bases and J gave up 3 bases, with 12 bases separating them. CDR3 protein: CASSSPGVDYGYTF. The CDR3, as DNA: TGTGCCAGCAGTTCCCCAGGGGTAGACTATGGCTACACCTTC.

This chain links TRBV29-1 with TRBJ2-5; D is ambiguous. V lost 2 bases, J lost 5 bases, and 9 bases lay in between. Germline lookup yields CDR1 SQVTM and CDR2 ANQGSEA. The CDR3 runs 12 residues. The chain's CDR3 is CSVELVGETQYF. CDR3 sequence (DNA): TGCAGCGTTGAACTGGTAGGGGAGACCCAGTACTTC.

CDR3 DNA sequence: TGCGCCAGCAGCTTGCCGCTGACAGGGGGCGCAAACACCGGGGAGCTGTTTTTT. Its translation is CASSLPLTGGANTGELFF. The genes are TRBV5-1 and TRBJ2-2, with 10 positions matching TRBD1. The length of the CDR3 is 18 residues. Trimming at V came to 1 base and at J to 2 bases, leaving 8 bases not matched to a gene. Germline V gene data show CDR1 as SGHRS and CDR2 as YFSETQ.

The chain joins TRBV2 to TRBJ1-5; D perhaps matches TRBD1 (5 bases). Germline V CDR1 and CDR2: SNHLY, FYNNEI. The CDR3 has 13 amino acids. The V end lost 5 bases, the J end lost 4 bases, and 9 bases lay between the germline ends. DNA of the CDR3: TGTGCCAGCAGTACGACAGAGAATCAGCCCCAGCATTTT. As protein: CASSTTENQPQHF.

This sequence joins TRBV5-8 and TRBJ1-4; D ambiguous. V dropped 2 bases and J dropped 7 bases, with 9 bases sitting between them. The CDR3 sequence is 13 residues long. CDR1 and CDR2 from the germline V gene are SGHTS and YDEGEE. The CDR3 bases are TGTGCCAGCAGCTTCGAGAGGAGTGAAAAACTGTTTTTT. This encodes CASSFERSEKLFF.

This chain connects TRBV7-2 to TRBJ2-4, with 11 positions matching TRBD1. Unmatched junction bases numbered 10, after V lost 5 bases and J lost 1 base. Germline V gene sequence: CDR1 SGHTA, CDR2 FQGNSA. The CDR3 has 18 amino acids. CDR3 residues: CASSPRGQGAVAKNIQYF. The CDR3 DNA reads TGTGCCAGCAGCCCCCGAGGACAGGGGGCGGTGGCCAAAAACATTCAGTACTTC.

The chain links TRBV28 to TRBJ2-7; 10 bases align to TRBD2. This CDR3 contains 14 residues. CDR1 is MDHEN, CDR2 SYDVKM, per germline. V shed 7 bases, J shed 0 bases, and the junction held 3 bases outside the gene matches. This chain's CDR3 is CASTASGSSYEQYF. CDR3 sequence (DNA): TGTGCCAGCACGGCTAGCGGGAGCTCCTACGAGCAGTACTTC.

The V and J genes are TRBV6-6 and TRBJ1-3; unclear D gene. This CDR3 contains 15 residues. V was shortened by 5 bases and J by 3 bases, with 14 bases between the two germline ends. Germline V gene lookup returns CDR1 MNHNY and CDR2 SVGAGI (reference sequence). The CDR3 reads CASSNRGLDGNTIYF. In DNA form, the CDR3 reads TGTGCCAGCAGTAACCGGGGTCTGGATGGAAACACCATATATTTT.

The chain couples TRBV25-1 to TRBJ2-1; weak D call: TRBD2 (5 bases). The V end was cut by 7 bases, the J end by 4 bases, with 11 bases between. The CDR3 length is 13 residues. CDR1 MGHDK and CDR2 SYGVNS come from the germline V gene. This CDR3 reads CASTELGYNEQFF. The CDR3 DNA reads as TGTGCCAGCACCGAACTAGGGTACAATGAGCAGTTCTTC.

This chain uses TRBV28 with TRBJ1-2; 7 positions match TRBD1. The CDR3 totals 12 residues. V lost 3 bases to trimming and J lost 5 bases; unmatched junction nucleotides: 0. Germline V CDR1 and CDR2: MDHEN, SYDVKM. This chain's CDR3 is CASSLGQYGYTF. CDR3 nucleotides: TGTGCCAGCAGTTTGGGACAGTATGGCTACACCTTC.

This chain joins TRBV27 and TRBJ2-1; D remains ambiguous. In germline, CDR1 is MNHEY, CDR2 SMNVEV (reference sequence). CDR3 length equals 15 residues. The V and J ends lost 8 bases and 6 bases respectively, with 20 bases between them. CDR3 coding DNA: TGTGCCAGCTACTCCCCGGCCCTGGGTCCCAATGAGCAGTTCTTC. Translated, it gives CASYSPALGPNEQFF.

The chain is built from TRBV7-2 and TRBJ2-1, with D possibly TRBD1 on 6 matching bases. This CDR3 comprises 15 residues. Per the germline V gene, CDR1 is SGHTA and CDR2 is FQGNSA. Trimming removed 4 bases at V and 3 bases at J, with 13 bases between. CDR3 coding DNA: TGTGCCAGCAGCTCCGTCGGACAGTTCTACAATGAGCAGTTCTTC. Translation gives CASSSVGQFYNEQFF.

The chain couples TRBV11-1 to TRBJ2-3; D is uncertain. Germline assignment: CDR1 SGHAT and CDR2 FQDESV (reference sequence). The ends were cut back, 4 bases at V and 6 bases at J, with 14 bases in the middle. There are 14 residues in the CDR3. The chain's CDR3 is CASSSGHPMDTQYF. The CDR3 DNA is TGTGCCAGCAGCTCTGGTCATCCAATGGATACGCAGTATTTT.

CDR3 DNA sequence: TGTGCCAGCAGCGGGGACAGGGCGAGGGAGCAGTACTTC. Translated: CASSGDRAREQYF. The chain has TRBV2 and TRBJ2-7, with 9 nucleotides matching TRBD1. V gave up 6 bases and J gave up 7 bases; unmatched junction bases: 7. This CDR3 is built from 13 residues. Germline CDR1 SNHLY, CDR2 FYNNEI.

The rearrangement uses TRBV15 and TRBJ2-7; D is undetermined. The germline V and J ends were trimmed by 5 bases and 3 bases, with 11 bases remaining between them. This CDR3 has 13 residues. CDR1 LNHNV and CDR2 YYDKDF come from the germline V gene (reference sequence). CDR3 loop: CATSRSGHYEQYF. The CDR3 DNA reads as TGTGCCACCAGCCGCTCCGGGCACTACGAGCAGTACTTC.

This chain connects TRBV29-1 to TRBJ2-7; 11 bases are a match to TRBD1. V was pared by 2 bases and J by 6 bases, with 3 bases of the junction left unmatched. Germline V lookup: CDR1 SQVTM, CDR2 ANQGSEA. This CDR3 contains 13 residues. CDR3 in amino acids: CSVERDRGVEQYF. The CDR3 DNA is TGCAGCGTTGAAAGGGACAGGGGGGTCGAGCAGTACTTC.

As regards this clone: This same CDR3 is encoded by further DNA sequences in the sample. The chain couples TRBV28 to TRBJ1-5; D is unclear. Deletions cut 3 bases from V and 2 bases from J, with 5 bases between. Germline V CDR1 and CDR2: MDHEN, SYDVKM. This CDR3 comprises 13 residues. The CDR3 coding sequence is TGTGCCAGCAGTTTGGACGGCAATCAGCCCCAGCATTTT. It translates to CASSLDGNQPQHF.

The genes are TRBV28 and TRBJ2-7; 9 bases match TRBD1. The V gene end was trimmed by 3 bases and the J gene end by 3 bases; junction bases not matched to a gene: 3. This CDR3 is built from 14 residues. The V gene's germline CDR1 is MDHEN and CDR2 SYDVKM. The CDR3 nucleotides read TGTGCCAGCAGTTTTGGGACAGGGCTCTACGAGCAGTACTTC. Residues: CASSFGTGLYEQYF.

The chain combines TRBV6-1 with TRBJ2-1; weak D call: TRBD1 (6 bases). Germline CDR1 MNHNS, CDR2 SASEGT. Trimming left V 7 bases short and J 0 bases short, with 13 bases between. This CDR3 has 15 residues. CDR3 nucleotide sequence: TGTGCCAGCACCACAGGGATAAGCTCCTACAATGAGCAGTTCTTC. Its translation: CASTTGISSYNEQFF.

The chain combines TRBV11-2 with TRBJ2-3; D is perhaps TRBD2 (6 bases). V gave up 5 bases and J gave up 1 base, with 22 bases separating them. CDR1 and CDR2 from the germline V gene are SGHAT and FQNNGV. The CDR3 has 18 residues. The DNA of the CDR3 is TGTGCCAGCAGCCCCCGGGGAGGCGGAGGCCCTCGCACAGATACGCAGTATTTT. This encodes CASSPRGGGGPRTDTQYF.

The chain uses TRBV11-2 and TRBJ2-1; tentatively, D is TRBD2 (6 bases). The germline V gene encodes CDR1 SGHAT and CDR2 FQNNGV. V was clipped by 5 bases and J by 9 bases, with 11 bases between them. This CDR3 contains 12 residues. Here the CDR3 reads CASSPEGSEQFF. The CDR3 DNA follows: TGTGCCAGCAGCCCGGAGGGGAGTGAGCAGTTCTTC.

The sample holds one count of this clone. The V and J genes are TRBV6-5 and TRBJ2-1; 14 bases line up with TRBD2. Per germline, CDR1 MNHEY and CDR2 SVGAGI. This CDR3 has 16 amino acids. V shed 4 bases, J shed 3 bases, and the junction held 2 bases outside the gene matches. CDR3 nucleotides: TGTGCCAGCAGTTCTGGGACTAGCGGGAGCTACAATGAGCAGTTCTTC. Translating it yields CASSSGTSGSYNEQFF.

The count of this clone is one. This chain uses TRBV4-1 with TRBJ1-3; tentative D call: TRBD1 (6 bases). The V gene lost 6 bases and the J gene lost 0 bases, with 15 bases spanning the gap. This CDR3 is built from 16 residues. Germline CDR1 reads MGHRA; CDR2 reads YSYEKL. CDR3 sequence (DNA): TGCGCCAGCAGTTCCATGGACAGTTACTCTGGAAACACCATATATTTT. Translation gives CASSSMDSYSGNTIYF.